The clone carrying this T cell receptor beta chain has only one observation. The CDR3 is 16 amino acids. Germline assignment: CDR1 KGHSH and CDR2 LQKENI. Trimming took 1 base from V and 0 from J; bases not matched to a gene: 2. In the original workflow: Amplification of reference gene primers was used by the study to estimate nucleated cell counts. The data were produced by immunoSEQ multiplex PCR, yet TCRdb's version contains in-frame clones alone and is incomplete. Clonal size and the V and J genes are those of that table, whereas D and trimming came from the DNA. Counted here are 90,000 or so clones, roughly 90% occurring once; the ten biggest clones make up roughly 3.5%. The sample is drawn from a study of blood T cell repertoires in COVID-19. Study-level information: The origin of the acute and convalescent COVID-19 samples was the United States, Italy and Spain. Sources were T cells, B-cell-depleted T cells, or PBMCs; the material itself was cDNA or gDNA.

This clonotype was sampled from a woman in her 70s with acute or convalescent COVID-19. Specimen: peripheral blood. The rearrangement uses TRBV18 and TRBJ1-3, with 8 bases that match TRBD1. CDR3 sequence (DNA): TGTGCCAGCTCACCACGAGGACAGGGCTCTGGAAACACCATATATTTT. Protein product: CASSPRGQGSGNTIYF.